The clone carrying this T cell receptor (beta chain) was counted between two and nine times. The sample belongs to a study of spatial heterogeneity in lung cancer. Study at large: Raw-read counts averaged over ten per unique TCR and UMI combination.

Time point described: sample taken at primary tumor resection. Unsorted whole RNA from tumor, nontumor lung or frozen PBMC underwent sequencing. Using its own MiXCR run on the 5' RACE reads, TCRdb lists one record per CDR3 protein. There are tens of thousands of distinct CDR3 sequences in the sample; 12% to 15% occur only once, and 50% to 65% lies in the top ten. Germline V gene sequence: CDR1 MDHEN, CDR2 SYDVKM. V was trimmed by 4 bases and J by 0 bases, leaving 13 bases between them. CDR3 length: 15 amino acids. The material sequenced was PBMCs, taken at surgery. This chain connects TRBV28 to TRBJ2-7; the D call may be TRBD1 or TRBD2 (5 bases each). This TCR was recovered from a male donor with early-stage non-small cell lung cancer. The CDR3: CASSSGTASSYEQYF. Written as DNA, the CDR3 is TGTGCCAGCAGTTCCGGGACGGCGAGCTCCTACGAGCAGTACTTC.